Listed below are T cell receptor beta chains from one sample, sequenced in a study of cytomegalovirus exposure and HLA in healthy donors. Here immunoSEQ multiplex PCR was the method, and the copy in TCRdb shows in-frame clones only, minus some. The data hold some 25,000 clones, with more than 70% observed a single time. The sequenced sample was PBMCs. These receptors all stem from a male donor in good health and CMV-seronegative. Each CDR3 is given with its conserved first and last residue. The D gene is left open where the match is weak. Rows may omit the clone size; those that give it use once, few, many or a size class.

NA 15 NA TRBJ1-2 TRBV7-6 CASSTHREVNYGYTF TGTGCCAGCAGCACTCACCGGGAGGTTAACTATGGCTACACCTTC
few 13 NA TRBJ2-3 TRBV6-6 CASSQGPTDTQYF TGTGCCAGCAGCCAGGGCCCCACAGATACGCAGTATTTT
NA 18 TRBD2 TRBJ2-3 TRBV11-2 CASSFGLAAMTSTDTQYF TGTGCCAGCAGCTTCGGACTAGCGGCTATGACTAGCACAGATACGCAGTATTTT
NA 16 TRBD2 TRBJ2-2 TRBV9 CASSTRTSGNTGELFF TGTGCCAGCAGCACTCGGACTAGCGGGAACACCGGGGAGCTGTTTTTT
NA 17 NA TRBJ2-7 TRBV18 CASSPTPSAGHSYEQYF TGTGCCAGCTCACCCACACCCTCCGCAGGGCACTCCTACGAGCAGTACTTC
few 12 NA TRBJ2-7 TRBV5-1 CASSYAEGEQYF TGCGCCAGCAGCTACGCTGAGGGCGAGCAGTACTTC
NA 15 TRBD1 TRBJ1-3 TRBV19 CASSRGQETGNTIYF TGTGCCAGTAGTCGGGGACAGGAGACTGGAAACACCATATATTTT
NA 14 NA TRBJ2-1 TRBV5-1 CASSLESPNNEQFF TGCGCCAGCAGCTTGGAGAGCCCTAACAATGAGCAGTTCTTC
NA 15 TRBD1 TRBJ2-2 TRBV2 CASSRPRTGPGELFF TGTGCCAGCAGCCGTCCTCGGACAGGGCCCGGGGAGCTGTTTTTT
NA 15 TRBD2 TRBJ2-5 TRBV27 CASTGGGREKETQYF TGTGCCAGCACCGGGGGGGGGCGCGAGAAAGAGACCCAGTACTTC
NA 15 TRBD1 TRBJ1-2 TRBV15 CATSPTGAINYGYTF TGTGCCACCAGCCCCACAGGGGCGATTAACTATGGCTACACCTTC
NA 15 NA TRBJ1-1 TRBV19 CASSPHVGDRTEAFF TGTGCCAGTAGTCCCCACGTGGGAGATCGCACTGAAGCTTTCTTT
NA 15 TRBD1 TRBJ1-6 TRBV9 CASGTGGPYNSPLHF TGTGCCAGCGGTACAGGGGGACCCTATAATTCACCCCTCCACTTT
NA 17 NA TRBJ2-3 TRBV7-3 CASSPSRDSFYTDTQYF TGTGCCAGCAGCCCATCCAGGGACTCTTTTTACACAGATACGCAGTATTTT
few 16 NA TRBJ1-6 TRBV4-2 CASSHPREGGNSPLHF TGTGCCAGCAGCCATCCCCGGGAGGGAGGTAATTCACCCCTCCACTTT
NA 15 TRBD2 TRBJ2-3 TRBV7-9 CASSVPTSGTDTQYF TGTGCCAGCAGCGTCCCGACTAGCGGCACAGATACGCAGTATTTT
once 15 NA TRBJ2-2 TRBV15 CATSRDRTNTGELFF TGTGCCACCAGCAGGGACAGAACGAACACCGGGGAGCTGTTTTTT
NA 16 TRBD2 TRBJ2-7 TRBV5-4 CASSLGRGLPRGEQYF TGTGCCAGCAGCTTGGGGAGGGGACTACCGCGTGGCGAGCAGTACTTC
once 15 TRBD1 TRBJ1-2 TRBV30 CAWSPTGQGMGGYTF TGTGCCTGGAGTCCGACGGGACAGGGTATGGGTGGCTACACCTTC
few 16 NA TRBJ1-4 TRBV9 CASSVDLGGVGEKLFF TGTGCCAGCAGCGTAGATCTTGGGGGGGTCGGTGAAAAACTGTTTTTT
NA 13 NA TRBJ2-5 TRBV13 CASSPRLLEAQYF TGTGCCAGCAGCCCCCGACTCTTGGAGGCCCAGTACTTC
NA 15 TRBD1 TRBJ2-7 TRBV6-6 CASSYAGQGGYEQYF TGTGCCAGCAGTTACGCGGGACAGGGAGGATACGAGCAGTACTTC
NA 14 TRBD1 TRBJ1-2 TRBV19 CASSVGQSNYGYTF TGTGCCAGTAGTGTGGGACAGAGCAACTATGGCTACACCTTC
NA 14 NA TRBJ1-6 TRBV6-1 CASSEAGGKKPLHF TGTGCCAGCAGTGAAGCGGGGGGAAAGAAACCCCTCCACTTT
NA 15 TRBD2 TRBJ2-1 TRBV7-3 CASSLDSGGYNEQFF TGTGCCAGCAGCTTGGATAGCGGGGGTTACAATGAGCAGTTCTTC
once 13 TRBD1 TRBJ1-4 TRBV30 CAWQTGVGEKLFF TGTGCCTGGCAGACAGGGGTTGGTGAAAAACTGTTTTTT
NA 14 NA TRBJ2-3 TRBV18 CASSPDLGADTQYF TGTGCCAGCTCACCAGATCTCGGAGCAGATACGCAGTATTTT
NA 13 NA TRBJ1-2 TRBV19 CASTDRNRYGYTF TGTGCCAGTACCGACAGGAATCGATATGGCTACACCTTC
NA 14 TRBD1 TRBJ2-7 TRBV4-2 CASSQEGQGPEQYF TGTGCCAGCAGCCAAGAGGGACAGGGCCCCGAGCAGTACTTC
NA 15 NA TRBJ2-5 TRBV9 CASSVGAAPGETQYF TGTGCCAGCAGCGTAGGAGCGGCACCTGGGGAGACCCAGTACTTC
few 15 NA TRBJ1-5 TRBV28 CASSLARGGNQPQHF TGTGCCAGCAGTTTAGCCAGGGGCGGCAATCAGCCCCAGCATTTT
NA 13 TRBD2 TRBJ2-7 TRBV27 CASKHGGSYEQYF TGTGCCAGCAAACACGGGGGGTCCTACGAGCAGTACTTC
NA 17 TRBD2 TRBJ2-6 TRBV9 CASSVVRENSGANVLTF TGTGCCAGCAGCGTAGTGCGGGAGAACTCTGGGGCCAACGTCCTGACTTTC
NA 16 NA TRBJ1-2 TRBV7-8 CASSLKDPGLGYGYTF TGTGCCAGCAGCTTAAAGGATCCCGGACTCGGCTATGGCTACACCTTC
NA 15 NA TRBJ1-6 TRBV4-2 CASSQVGEESSPLHF TGTGCCAGCAGCCAAGTCGGGGAAGAGAGTTCACCCCTCCACTTT
NA 13 NA TRBJ2-7 TRBV7-9 CASSLALSYEQYF TGTGCCAGCAGCTTAGCGCTGAGTTACGAGCAGTACTTC
once 14 NA TRBJ2-2 TRBV7-2 CASSQQGAAGELFF TGTGCCAGCAGCCAACAGGGTGCGGCCGGGGAGCTGTTTTTT
once 16 TRBD2 TRBJ2-1 TRBV7-3 CASSLSALAGAGEQFF TGTGCCAGCAGCTTAAGTGCGCTAGCGGGGGCCGGTGAGCAGTTCTTC
NA 21 TRBD2 TRBJ2-3 TRBV27 CASSFLRGGGLSLRHTDTQYF TGTGCCAGCAGTTTTCTTCGCGGGGGGGGACTAAGCCTCAGGCACACAGATACGCAGTATTTT
once 13 TRBD1 TRBJ1-1 TRBV5-1 CASSQGDSSEAFF TGCGCCAGCAGCCAAGGGGACAGCTCTGAAGCTTTCTTT
NA 17 NA TRBJ2-7 TRBV5-6 CASSATSYPTREYEQYF TGTGCCAGCAGCGCCACCAGCTACCCAACGCGGGAATACGAGCAGTACTTC
NA 13 NA TRBJ2-5 TRBV7-6 CASSFGLGETQYF TGTGCCAGCAGCTTTGGCCTCGGGGAGACCCAGTACTTC
NA 12 NA TRBJ2-7 TRBV6-5 CASSFNDGMKYF TGTGCCAGCAGTTTTAACGACGGGATGAAGTACTTC
NA 15 TRBD1 TRBJ1-2 TRBV9 CASSVGTGTDYGYTF TGTGCCAGCAGCGTCGGGACAGGGACGGACTATGGCTACACCTTC
once 17 NA TRBJ1-4 TRBV4-3 CASSLEGGVATNEKLFF TGCGCCAGCAGCTTAGAAGGGGGAGTTGCAACTAATGAAAAACTGTTTTTT
NA 13 TRBD1 TRBJ1-1 TRBV7-2 CASSSPGQGKAFF TGTGCCAGCAGCTCTCCGGGACAGGGGAAAGCTTTCTTT
NA 15 TRBD1 TRBJ2-7 TRBV18 CASSPTGEQSYEQYF TGTGCCAGCTCACCGACAGGGGAGCAATCCTACGAGCAGTACTTC
NA 14 NA TRBJ1-1 TRBV5-4 CASSIDDKNTEAFF TGTGCCAGCAGCATCGATGACAAGAACACTGAAGCCTTCTTT
NA 17 NA TRBJ2-3 TRBV18 CASSPQTVREHTDTQYF TGTGCCAGCTCACCCCAGACAGTAAGAGAACACACAGATACGCAGTATTTT
NA 16 TRBD1 TRBJ2-3 TRBV6-4 CASSDTRTGLTDTQYF TGTGCCAGCAGTGACACCCGGACAGGCCTCACAGATACGCAGTATTTT
NA 14 NA TRBJ2-7 TRBV6-5 CASSYTLQGLFQYF TGTGCCAGCAGTTACACCCTACAGGGATTGTTTCAGTACTTC
NA 14 TRBD2 TRBJ2-1 TRBV2 CASKLGLDFDEQFF TGTGCCAGCAAGTTGGGACTAGATTTCGATGAGCAGTTCTTC
NA 16 NA TRBJ1-6 TRBV28 CASSFPFQGTDSPLHF TGTGCCAGCAGTTTTCCCTTCCAGGGTACGGATTCACCCCTCCACTTT
few 14 NA TRBJ2-3 TRBV6-6 CASSYVTGIDTQYF TGTGCCAGCAGTTACGTAACAGGGATAGATACGCAGTATTTT
NA 11 NA TRBJ2-3 TRBV30 CACSQRDTQYF TGTGCCTGCTCACAGAGAGATACGCAGTATTTT
NA 14 NA TRBJ1-2 TRBV4-3 CASSQDSSNYGYTF TGCGCCAGCAGCCAAGACAGTTCTAACTATGGCTACACCTTC
NA 13 NA TRBJ1-1 TRBV7-2 CASSLGGQTEAFF TGTGCCAGCAGCTTAGGAGGACAGACTGAAGCTTTCTTT
NA 11 NA TRBJ2-7 TRBV2 CASGVHYEQYF TGTGCCAGCGGAGTACACTACGAGCAGTACTTC
NA 13 NA TRBJ2-7 TRBV28 CASRQQGPYEQYF TGTGCCAGCAGACAACAGGGACCCTACGAGCAGTACTTC
NA 15 NA TRBJ1-5 TRBV19 CASSPQVGGNQPQHF TGTGCCAGTAGTCCTCAGGTCGGGGGCAATCAGCCCCAGCATTTT